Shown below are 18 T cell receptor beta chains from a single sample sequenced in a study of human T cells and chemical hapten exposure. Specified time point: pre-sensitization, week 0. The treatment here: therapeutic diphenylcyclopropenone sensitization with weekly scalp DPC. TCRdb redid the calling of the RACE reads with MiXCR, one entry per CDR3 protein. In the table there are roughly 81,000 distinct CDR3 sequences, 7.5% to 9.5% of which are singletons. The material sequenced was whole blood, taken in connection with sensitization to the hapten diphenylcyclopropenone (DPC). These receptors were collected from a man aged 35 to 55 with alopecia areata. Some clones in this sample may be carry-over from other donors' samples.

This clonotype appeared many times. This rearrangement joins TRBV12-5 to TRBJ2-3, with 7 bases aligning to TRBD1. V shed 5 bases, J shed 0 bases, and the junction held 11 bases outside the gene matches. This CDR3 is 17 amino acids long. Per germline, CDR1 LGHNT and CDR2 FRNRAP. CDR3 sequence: CASGPRGSGGSTDTQYF. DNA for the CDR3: TGTGCTAGTGGTCCCCGGGGATCAGGGGGTAGCACAGATACGCAGTATTTT.

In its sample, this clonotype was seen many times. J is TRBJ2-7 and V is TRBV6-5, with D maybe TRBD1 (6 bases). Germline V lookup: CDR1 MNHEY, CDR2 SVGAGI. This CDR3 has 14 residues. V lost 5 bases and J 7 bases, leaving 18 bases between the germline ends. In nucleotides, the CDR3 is TGTGCCAGCAGTCCCCGACAGGCTCTGAAAGAGCAGTACTTC. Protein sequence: CASSPRQALKEQYF.

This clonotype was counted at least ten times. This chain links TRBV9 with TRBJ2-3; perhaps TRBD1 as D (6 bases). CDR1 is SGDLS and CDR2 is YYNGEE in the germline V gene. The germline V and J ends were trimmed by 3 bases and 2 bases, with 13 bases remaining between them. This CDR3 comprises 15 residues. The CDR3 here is CASSAQGHYTDTQYF. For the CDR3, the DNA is TGTGCCAGCAGCGCACAGGGTCATTACACAGATACGCAGTATTTT. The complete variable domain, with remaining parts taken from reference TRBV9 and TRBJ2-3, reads DSGVTQTPKHLITATGQRVTLRCSPRSGDLSVYWYQQSLDQGLQFLIQYYNGEERAKGNILERFSAQQFPDLHSELNLSSLELGDSALYFCASSAQGHYTDTQYFGPGTRLTVL.

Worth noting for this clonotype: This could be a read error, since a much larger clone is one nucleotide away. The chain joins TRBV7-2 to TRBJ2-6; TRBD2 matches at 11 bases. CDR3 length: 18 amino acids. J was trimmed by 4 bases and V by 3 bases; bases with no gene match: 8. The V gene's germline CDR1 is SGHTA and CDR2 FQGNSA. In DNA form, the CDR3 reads TGTGCCAGCAGCTTGCAAGAACTAGCGGGAGTGGGGGCCAACGTCCTGACTTTC. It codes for CASSLQELAGVGANVLTF.

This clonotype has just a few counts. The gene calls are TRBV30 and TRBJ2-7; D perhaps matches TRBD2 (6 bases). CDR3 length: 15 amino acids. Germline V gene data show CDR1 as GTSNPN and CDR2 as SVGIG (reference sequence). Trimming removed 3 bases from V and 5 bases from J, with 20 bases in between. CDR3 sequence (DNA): TGTGCCTGGAGGGAGGGAACCGGGCCCCTGGACGAGCAGTACTTC. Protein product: CAWREGTGPLDEQYF.

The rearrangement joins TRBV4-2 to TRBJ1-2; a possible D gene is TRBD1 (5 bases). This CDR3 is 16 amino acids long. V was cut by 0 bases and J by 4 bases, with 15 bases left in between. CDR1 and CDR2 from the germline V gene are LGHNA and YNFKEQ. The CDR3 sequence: CASSQETEATVYGYTF. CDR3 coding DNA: TGTGCCAGCAGCCAAGAGACAGAAGCTACGGTCTATGGCTACACCTTC.

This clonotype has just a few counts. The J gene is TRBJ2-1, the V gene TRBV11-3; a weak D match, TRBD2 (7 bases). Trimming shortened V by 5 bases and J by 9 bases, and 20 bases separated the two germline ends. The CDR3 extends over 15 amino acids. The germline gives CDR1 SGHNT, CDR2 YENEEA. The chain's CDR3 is CASSLRVRGGGEQFF. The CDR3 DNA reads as TGTGCCAGCAGCCTTAGAGTCAGGGGAGGGGGTGAGCAGTTCTTC.

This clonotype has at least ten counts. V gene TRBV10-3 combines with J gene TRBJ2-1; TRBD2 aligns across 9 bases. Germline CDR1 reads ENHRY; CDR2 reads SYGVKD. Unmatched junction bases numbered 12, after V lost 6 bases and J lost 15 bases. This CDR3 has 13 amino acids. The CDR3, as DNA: TGTGCCATCAGAGAATTAGCGGGAGTTTTACCGTTCTTC. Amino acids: CAIRELAGVLPFF.

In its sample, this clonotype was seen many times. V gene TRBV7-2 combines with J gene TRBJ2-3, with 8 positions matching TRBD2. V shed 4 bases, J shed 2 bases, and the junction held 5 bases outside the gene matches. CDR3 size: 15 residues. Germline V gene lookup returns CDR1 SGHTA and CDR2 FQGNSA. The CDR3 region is CASSSAGAYTDTQYF. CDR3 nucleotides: TGTGCCAGCAGCTCAGCGGGGGCTTACACAGATACGCAGTATTTT.

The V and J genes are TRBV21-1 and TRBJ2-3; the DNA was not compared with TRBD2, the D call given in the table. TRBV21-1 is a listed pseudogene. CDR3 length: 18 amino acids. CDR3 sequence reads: CASISNGRPSGRIYTQYF. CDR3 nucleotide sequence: TGTGCCAGCATCTCAAATGGTCGTCCTAGCGGGAGGATTTATACGCAGTATTTT.

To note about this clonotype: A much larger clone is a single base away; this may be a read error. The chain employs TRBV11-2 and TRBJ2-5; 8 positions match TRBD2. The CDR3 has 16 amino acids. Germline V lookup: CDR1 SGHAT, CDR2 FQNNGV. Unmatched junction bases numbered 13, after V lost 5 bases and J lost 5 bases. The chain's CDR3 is CASSILAAALGETQYF. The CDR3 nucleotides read TGTGCCAGCAGCATACTAGCGGCGGCCCTCGGGGAGACCCAGTACTTC.

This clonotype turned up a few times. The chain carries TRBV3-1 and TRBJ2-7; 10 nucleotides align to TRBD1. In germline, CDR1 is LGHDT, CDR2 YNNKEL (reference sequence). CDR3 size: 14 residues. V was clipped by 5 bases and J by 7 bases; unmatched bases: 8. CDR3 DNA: TGTGCCAGCAGCTCCGGGACAGGGGCGCGTGAGCAGTACTTC. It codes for CASSSGTGAREQYF.

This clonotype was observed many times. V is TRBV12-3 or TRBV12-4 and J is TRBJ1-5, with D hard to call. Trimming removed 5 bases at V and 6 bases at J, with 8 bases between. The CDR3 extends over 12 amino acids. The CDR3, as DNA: TGTGCCAGCAGTCAAACAGTTCAGCCCCAGCATTTT. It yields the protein CASSQTVQPQHF.

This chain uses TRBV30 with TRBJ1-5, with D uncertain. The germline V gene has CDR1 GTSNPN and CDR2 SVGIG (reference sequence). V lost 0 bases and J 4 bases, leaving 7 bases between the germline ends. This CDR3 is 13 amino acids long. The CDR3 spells CAWSVQTNQPQHF. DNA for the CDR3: TGTGCCTGGAGTGTACAGACGAATCAGCCCCAGCATTTT.

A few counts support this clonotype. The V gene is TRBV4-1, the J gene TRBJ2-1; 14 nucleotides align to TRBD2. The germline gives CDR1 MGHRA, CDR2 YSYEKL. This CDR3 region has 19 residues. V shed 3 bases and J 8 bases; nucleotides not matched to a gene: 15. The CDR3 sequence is CASSQEGTSGRIGSHEQFF. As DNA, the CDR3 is TGCGCCAGCAGCCAGGAAGGGACTAGCGGGAGAATTGGGTCTCATGAGCAGTTCTTC.

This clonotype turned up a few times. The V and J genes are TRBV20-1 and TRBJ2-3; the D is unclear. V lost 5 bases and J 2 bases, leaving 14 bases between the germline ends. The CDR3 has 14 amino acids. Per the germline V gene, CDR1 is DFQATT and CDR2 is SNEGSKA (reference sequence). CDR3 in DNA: TGCAGTGCTCCCGAGCCCCCCCTCACAGATACGCAGTATTTT. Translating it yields CSAPEPPLTDTQYF.

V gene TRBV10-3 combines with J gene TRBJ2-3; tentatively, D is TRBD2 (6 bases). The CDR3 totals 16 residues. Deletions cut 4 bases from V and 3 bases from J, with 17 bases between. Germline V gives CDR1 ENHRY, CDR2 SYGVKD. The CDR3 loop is CAISGPAGGSTDTQYF. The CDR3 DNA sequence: TGTGCCATCAGTGGCCCAGCTGGGGGGTCAACAGATACGCAGTATTTT.

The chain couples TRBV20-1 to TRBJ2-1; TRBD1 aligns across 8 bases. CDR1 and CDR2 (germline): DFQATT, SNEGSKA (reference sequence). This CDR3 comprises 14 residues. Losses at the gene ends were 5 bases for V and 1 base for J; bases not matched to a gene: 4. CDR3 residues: CSAHYRGSYNEQFF. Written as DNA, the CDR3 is TGCAGTGCTCATTACAGGGGGTCCTACAATGAGCAGTTCTTC.